This T cell receptor (beta chain) was retrieved from a study of blood T cell repertoires in COVID-19. The method was immunoSEQ multiplex PCR; TCRdb's version includes in-frame clones alone and lacks a portion of them. Seen here are approximately 130,000 clones, 70% to 90% observed once, and the top ten hold roughly 13%. The CDR3 loop spans 13 amino acids. Germline V gene data show CDR1 as WSHSY and CDR2 as SAAADI. The V gene lost 2 bases and the J gene lost 4 bases, with 8 bases spanning the gap. This clonotype originated in a human donor in a cohort sampled during active COVID-19. The chain uses TRBV10-2 and TRBJ1-2; D is uncertain. Sequenced material: peripheral blood. CDR3 residues: CASSEAAAYGYTF. CDR3 in DNA: TGCGCCAGCAGTGAGGCGGCAGCCTATGGCTACACCTTC.